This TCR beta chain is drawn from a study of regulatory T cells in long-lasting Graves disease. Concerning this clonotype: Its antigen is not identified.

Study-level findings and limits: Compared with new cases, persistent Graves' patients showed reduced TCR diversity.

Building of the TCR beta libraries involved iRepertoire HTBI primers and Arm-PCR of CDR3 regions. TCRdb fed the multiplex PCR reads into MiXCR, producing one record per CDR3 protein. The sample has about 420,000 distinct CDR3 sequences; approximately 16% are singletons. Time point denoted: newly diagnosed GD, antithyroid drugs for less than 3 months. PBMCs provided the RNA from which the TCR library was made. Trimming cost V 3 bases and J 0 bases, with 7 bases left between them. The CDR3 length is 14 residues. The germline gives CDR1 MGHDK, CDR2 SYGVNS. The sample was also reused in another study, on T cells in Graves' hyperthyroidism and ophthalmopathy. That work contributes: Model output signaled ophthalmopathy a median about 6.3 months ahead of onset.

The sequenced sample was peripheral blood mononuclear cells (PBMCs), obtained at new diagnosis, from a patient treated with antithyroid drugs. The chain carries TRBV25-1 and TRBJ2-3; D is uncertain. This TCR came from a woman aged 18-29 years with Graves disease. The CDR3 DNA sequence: TGTGCCAGCAGTGATGTAGGGAGCACAGATACGCAGTATTTT. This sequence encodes CASSDVGSTDTQYF.